The 6 T cell receptor beta chains given below trace back to one sample, sequenced in a study of blood T cell repertoires in COVID-19. Assay used: immunoSEQ multiplex PCR; TCRdb lists only in-frame clones, some missing. This table holds roughly 180,000 clones, almost 85% found once. Source material: PBMCs or T cells enriched from blood (not recorded which). The receptors come from a man aged 50-60 years who had recovered from COVID-19.

V is TRBV28 and J is TRBJ2-6; tentative D call: TRBD2 (6 bases). CDR3 size: 14 residues. Germline V gene lookup returns CDR1 MDHEN and CDR2 SYDVKM. V lost 7 bases and J lost 2, with 9 bases in between. DNA of the CDR3: TGTGCCAGCATGCGGGGACCTGGGGCCAACGTCCTGACTTTC. It is translated as CASMRGPGANVLTF. The variable domain in full, with the rest retrieved from reference TRBV28 and TRBJ2-6, is DVKVTQSSRYLVKRTGEKVFLECVQDMDHENMFWYRQDPGLGLRLIYFSYDVKMKEKGDIPEGYSVSREKKERFSLILESASTNQTSMYLCASMRGPGANVLTFGAGSRLTVL.

This rearrangement joins TRBV18 to TRBJ1-5, with 9 bases lining up with TRBD1. The germline V gene has CDR1 KGHSH and CDR2 LQKENI. The length of the CDR3 is 15 residues. Losses at the gene ends were 0 bases for V and 5 bases for J; bases not matched to a gene: 2. The CDR3 DNA is TGTGCCAGCTCACCACCCTGGACAGGGGATCAGCCCCAGCATTTT. It translates to CASSPPWTGDQPQHF. Using reference TRBV18 and TRBJ1-5 for the parts outside the CDR3, the full variable domain is NAGVMQNPRHLVRRRGQEARLRCSPMKGHSHVYWYRQLPEEGLKFMVYLQKENIIDESGMPKERFSAEFPKEGPSILRIQQVVRGDSAAYFCASSPPWTGDQPQHFGDGTRLSIL.

CDR3 in amino acids: CASSSRLHQETQYF. CDR3 DNA sequence: TGTGCCAGCAGCTCCCGACTCCACCAAGAGACCCAGTACTTC. This rearrangement joins TRBV7-2 to TRBJ2-5; D gene uncertain. V lost 4 bases to trimming and J lost 0 bases, with 9 bases between them. The CDR3 runs 14 residues. Germline V gives CDR1 SGHTA, CDR2 FQGNSA.

This chain uses TRBV5-5 with TRBJ1-5; D not certain. V was shortened by 0 bases and J by 5 bases, with 15 bases between the two germline ends. Germline CDR1 is SGHKS and CDR2 is YYEKEE (reference sequence). This CDR3 is built from 16 residues. CDR3 region: CASSLAVHRDDQPQHF. CDR3 nucleotide sequence: TGTGCCAGCAGCTTGGCCGTGCACAGAGATGATCAGCCCCAGCATTTT.

The chain couples TRBV6-5 to TRBJ1-2; no firm D call. Trimming removed 6 bases at V and 1 base at J, with 9 bases between. The CDR3 is made up of 13 amino acids. Per the germline V gene, CDR1 is MNHEY and CDR2 is SVGAGI. The DNA of the CDR3 is TGTGCCAGCAGCCGCGGGCTTAACTATGGCTACACCTTC. Its translation: CASSRGLNYGYTF.

This chain joins TRBV18 and TRBJ2-2; 8 bases are a match to TRBD1. This CDR3 has 15 amino acids. Per the germline V gene, CDR1 is KGHSH and CDR2 is LQKENI. Trimming cost V 1 base and J 7 bases; bases outside gene matches: 5. The CDR3 protein is CASSPLAGGFGELFF. The CDR3 bases are TGTGCCAGCTCACCACTTGCAGGGGGCTTCGGGGAGCTGTTTTTT. The complete variable domain, with remaining parts taken from reference TRBV18 and TRBJ2-2, reads NAGVMQNPRHLVRRRGQEARLRCSPMKGHSHVYWYRQLPEEGLKFMVYLQKENIIDESGMPKERFSAEFPKEGPSILRIQQVVRGDSAAYFCASSPLAGGFGELFFGEGSRLTVL.